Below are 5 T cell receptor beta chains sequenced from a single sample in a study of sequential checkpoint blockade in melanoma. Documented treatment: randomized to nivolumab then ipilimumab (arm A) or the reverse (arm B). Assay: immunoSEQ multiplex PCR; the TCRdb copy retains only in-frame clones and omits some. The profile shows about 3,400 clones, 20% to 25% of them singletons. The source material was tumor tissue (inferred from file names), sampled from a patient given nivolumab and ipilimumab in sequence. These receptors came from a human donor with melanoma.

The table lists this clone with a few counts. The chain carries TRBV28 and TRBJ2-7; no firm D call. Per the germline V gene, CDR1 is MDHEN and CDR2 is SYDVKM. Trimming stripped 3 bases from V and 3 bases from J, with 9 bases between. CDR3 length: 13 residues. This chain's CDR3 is CASSLQVFYEQYF. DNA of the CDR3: TGTGCCAGCAGTTTGCAGGTTTTCTACGAGCAGTACTTC.

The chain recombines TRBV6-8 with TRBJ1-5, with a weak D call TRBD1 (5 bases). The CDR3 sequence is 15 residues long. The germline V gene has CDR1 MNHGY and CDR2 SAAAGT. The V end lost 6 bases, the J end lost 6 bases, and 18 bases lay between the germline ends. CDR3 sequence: CASSHVWGGGQPQHF. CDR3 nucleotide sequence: TGTGCCAGCAGCCACGTGTGGGGGGGAGGTCAGCCCCAGCATTTT.

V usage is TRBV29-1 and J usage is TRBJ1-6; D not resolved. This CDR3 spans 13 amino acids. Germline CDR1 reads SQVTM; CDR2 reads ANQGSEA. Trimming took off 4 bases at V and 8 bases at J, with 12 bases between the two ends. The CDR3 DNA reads TGCAGCGTTGTTGAAAACTTGTATTCACCCCTCCACTTT. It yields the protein CSVVENLYSPLHF.

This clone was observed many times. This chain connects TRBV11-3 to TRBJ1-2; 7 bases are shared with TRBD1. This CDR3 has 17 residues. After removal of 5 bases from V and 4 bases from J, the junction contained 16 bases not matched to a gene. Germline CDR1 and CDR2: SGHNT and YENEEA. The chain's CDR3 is CASSPGQVRAISYGYTF. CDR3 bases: TGTGCCAGCAGCCCCGGACAGGTACGGGCCATTTCCTATGGCTACACCTTC.

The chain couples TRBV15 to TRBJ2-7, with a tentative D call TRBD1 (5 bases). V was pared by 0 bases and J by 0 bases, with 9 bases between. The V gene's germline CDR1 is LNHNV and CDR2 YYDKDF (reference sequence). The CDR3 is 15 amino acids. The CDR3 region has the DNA TGTGCCACCAGCAGAGATCGGCAGGGCTCCTACGAGCAGTACTTC. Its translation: CATSRDRQGSYEQYF.